The text below deals with one TCR beta chain. Antigen: not known. This specimen belongs to a study of shared clonotypes between healthy human individuals. Study results and limitations: Generally, estimated richness proved larger in naive subsets than it did in memory subsets. Four donors shared around 5.2% of their naive CD4 clonotypes.

The CDR3 is made up of 15 amino acids. Trimming took 7 bases from V and 3 from J; bases not matched to a gene: 11. The germline V gene has CDR1 SGHNT and CDR2 YYREEE (reference sequence). An assay was performed, and its level was deep. Libraries were prepared by immunoSEQ multiplex PCR; TCRdb keeps only in-frame clonotypes and omits some of them. The data contain roughly 2 million clones, under 97% of them singletons. The TCR comes from a man between 18 and 29 years old in good health. The sequenced sample consisted of naive CD4+ T cells sorted from blood. Subset defined: CD45RA+ positively selected. The chain combines TRBV5-4 with TRBJ1-2; 8 bases align to TRBD1. The CDR3, as DNA: TGTGCCAGCCAGGACGGGACAGGAGGATACTATGGCTACACCTTC. Translated: CASQDGTGGYYGYTF.